One T cell receptor beta chain is described in this entry. Antigen: not known. Its ends do not fully match the called genes, so a read error is possible. These data originate in a study of T cell repertoires in cytomegalovirus infection. Study-level information: Public TCR beta signatures were indicative of both CMV infection and a matching HLA type.

TCRdb reprocessed the reads via MiXCR and lists one record per CDR3 protein. The sample lists about 890,000 distinct CDR3 sequences, under 40% occurring once. Broader study findings: The cumulative frequency of public TCR beta families distinguished individuals who carried CMV together with the relevant HLA.

This TCR derives from a human donor in good health (CMV status not recorded). Some clones in this sample may be carry-over from other donors' samples. Source: cultured CD8+ T cells from PBMCs, taken from culture after CMV antigen stimulation.

The CDR3 nucleotides are TGTGCCAGTAGTCATGTCGGACAGGGGTTTTCTGAAGTTTTCTTT. This codes for CASSHVGQGFSEVFF. The chain employs TRBV19 and TRBJ1-1; 9 nucleotides match TRBD1. Per the germline V gene, CDR1 is LNHDA and CDR2 is SQIVND (reference sequence). The CDR3 loop spans 15 amino acids.